Here is one T cell receptor beta chain with its context. As yet, its antigen is unknown. RNA transcripts served as the template for amplifying TCR beta CDR3 regions. First-round RT-PCR of the TCR CDR3 relied on the HTBI primer set. In TCRdb, the multiplex PCR reads were re-called with MiXCR into one record per CDR3 protein. This sample has 550,000 to 600,000 distinct CDR3 sequences, with about 14% found just once. The V end lost 3 bases, the J end lost 5 bases, and 10 bases lay between the germline ends. Germline V gene sequence: CDR1 MNHNS, CDR2 SASEGT. This CDR3 is built from 14 residues. This record comes from a study of T cells in Graves' hyperthyroidism and ophthalmopathy. Study-level points and caveats: The model identified upcoming ophthalmopathy a median 6.5 months ahead of onset. Most thyroid-expanded clonotypes above 0.001 were also found in blood.

The sequence came from a woman aged 18 to 35 with Graves' ophthalmopathy. The V gene is TRBV6-1, the J gene TRBJ2-2, with a tentative D call TRBD1 (5 bases). The sample consisted of blood. The CDR3 is CASSDGAGTGELFF. For the CDR3, the DNA is TGTGCCAGCAGTGATGGGGCAGGGACCGGGGAGCTGTTTTTT.